This T cell receptor (beta chain) appears in the sequencing data of a study of blood T cell repertoires in COVID-19. The wider study: COVID-19 samples collected from the United States, Italy and Spain covered acute and convalescent phases.

Trimming removed 7 bases from V and 5 bases from J; junction bases left unmatched: 5. CDR3 length: 14 residues. The V gene's germline CDR1 is MNHEY and CDR2 SMNVEV (reference sequence). Profiling relied on immunoSEQ multiplex PCR, and the TCRdb table lists in-frame clones only, not all of them. Here the sample spans 40,000 to 60,000 clones, 79% being singletons. The specimen sequenced was peripheral blood. The chain employs TRBV27 and TRBJ2-7; 13 bases fit TRBD2. The sequence came from a man aged 65-85 years with acute or convalescent COVID-19. This CDR3 reads CASTGTSGMNEQYF. The DNA for the CDR3 is TGTGCCAGCACAGGGACTAGCGGGATGAACGAGCAGTACTTC.